This T cell receptor (beta chain) was found in a study of blood T cell repertoires in COVID-19. In the study's own analysis: Amplifying reference gene primers gave estimates of nucleated cell counts. Some clones are missing from TCRdb's copy, which holds only in-frame ones; the method was immunoSEQ multiplex PCR. V, J and clone size are those of that table, while D and trimming were read from the DNA. The profile shows hundreds of thousands of clones, nearly 90% of them singletons. Followed over time, Seattle patients had been enrolled while infection was active. The CDR3 covers 19 residues. The germline V gene encodes CDR1 KGHSH and CDR2 LQKENI. V was shortened by 3 bases and J by 2 bases, with 24 bases between the two germline ends.

The origin of this receptor is a middle-aged woman with COVID-19, enrolled during active disease. Sequenced input: peripheral blood. The V gene is TRBV18, the J gene TRBJ2-3; maybe TRBD1 (6 bases). Here the CDR3 reads CASSPYSRLRDTDTDTQYF. DNA of the CDR3: TGTGCCAGCTCACCCTACTCGCGACTCCGGGACACAGACACAGATACGCAGTATTTT.